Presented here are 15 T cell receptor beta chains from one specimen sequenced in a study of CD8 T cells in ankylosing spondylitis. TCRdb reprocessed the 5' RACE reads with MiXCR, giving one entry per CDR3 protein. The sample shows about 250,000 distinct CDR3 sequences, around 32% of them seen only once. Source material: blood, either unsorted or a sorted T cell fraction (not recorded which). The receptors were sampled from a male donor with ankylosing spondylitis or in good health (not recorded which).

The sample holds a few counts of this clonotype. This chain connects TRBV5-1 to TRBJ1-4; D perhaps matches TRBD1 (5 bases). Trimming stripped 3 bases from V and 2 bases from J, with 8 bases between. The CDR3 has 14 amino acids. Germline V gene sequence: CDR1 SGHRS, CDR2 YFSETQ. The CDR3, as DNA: TGCGCCAGCAGCTCGACAGTGACTAATGAAAAACTGTTTTTT. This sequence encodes CASSSTVTNEKLFF.

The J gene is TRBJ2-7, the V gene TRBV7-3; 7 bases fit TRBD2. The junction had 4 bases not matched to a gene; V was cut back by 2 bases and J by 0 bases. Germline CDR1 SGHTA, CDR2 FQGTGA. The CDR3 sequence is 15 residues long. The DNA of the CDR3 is TGTGCCAGCAGCTTACTGGGGGGGAGCTCCTACGAGCAGTACTTC. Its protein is CASSLLGGSSYEQYF.

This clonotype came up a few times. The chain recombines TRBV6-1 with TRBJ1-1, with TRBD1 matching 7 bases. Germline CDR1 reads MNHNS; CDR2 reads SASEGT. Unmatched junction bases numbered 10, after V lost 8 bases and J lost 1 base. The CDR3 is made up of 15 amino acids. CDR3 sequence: CASGRDSRRNTEAFF. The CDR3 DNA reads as TGTGCCAGCGGGAGGGACAGCAGGAGGAACACTGAAGCTTTCTTT.

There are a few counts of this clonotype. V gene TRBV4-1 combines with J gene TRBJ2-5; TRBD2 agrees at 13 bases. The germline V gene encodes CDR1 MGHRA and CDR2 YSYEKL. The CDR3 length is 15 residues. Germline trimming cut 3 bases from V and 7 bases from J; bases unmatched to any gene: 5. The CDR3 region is CASSQGLAGRGTQYF. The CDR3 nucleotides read TGCGCCAGCAGCCAGGGACTAGCGGGGCGAGGGACCCAGTACTTC.

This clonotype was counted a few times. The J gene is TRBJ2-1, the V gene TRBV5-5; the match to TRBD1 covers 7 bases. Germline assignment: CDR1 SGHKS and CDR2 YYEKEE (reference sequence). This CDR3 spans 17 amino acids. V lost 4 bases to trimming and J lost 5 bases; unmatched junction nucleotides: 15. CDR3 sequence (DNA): TGTGCCAGCAGCAGGGAAGGGGGCGCGACCCTGAACAATGAGCAGTTCTTC. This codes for CASSREGGATLNNEQFF.

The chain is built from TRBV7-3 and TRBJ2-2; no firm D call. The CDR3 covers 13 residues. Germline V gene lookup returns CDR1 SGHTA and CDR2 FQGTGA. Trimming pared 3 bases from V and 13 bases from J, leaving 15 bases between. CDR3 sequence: CASSFRPTLPLFF. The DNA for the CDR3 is TGTGCCAGCAGCTTCCGACCAACGCTGCCGCTGTTTTTT.

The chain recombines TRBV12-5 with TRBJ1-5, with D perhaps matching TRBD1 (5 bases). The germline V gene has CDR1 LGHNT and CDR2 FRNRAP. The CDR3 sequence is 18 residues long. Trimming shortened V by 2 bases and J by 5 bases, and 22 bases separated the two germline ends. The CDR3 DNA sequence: TGTGCTAGTGGTTTGTATCTCTCTTCAGGGAAGGGAGATCAGCCCCAGCATTTT. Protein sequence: CASGLYLSSGKGDQPQHF.

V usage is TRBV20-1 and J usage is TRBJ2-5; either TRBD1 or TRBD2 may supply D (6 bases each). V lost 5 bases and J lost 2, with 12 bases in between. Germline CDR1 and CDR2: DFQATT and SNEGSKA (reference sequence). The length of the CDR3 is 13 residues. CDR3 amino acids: CSAGGGTQETQYF. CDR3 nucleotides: TGCAGTGCTGGAGGGGGGACTCAAGAGACCCAGTACTTC.

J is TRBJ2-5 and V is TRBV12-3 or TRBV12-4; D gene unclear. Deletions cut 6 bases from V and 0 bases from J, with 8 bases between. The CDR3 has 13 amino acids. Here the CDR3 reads CASRTEHQETQYF. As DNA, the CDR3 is TGTGCCAGCAGAACAGAGCACCAAGAGACCCAGTACTTC.

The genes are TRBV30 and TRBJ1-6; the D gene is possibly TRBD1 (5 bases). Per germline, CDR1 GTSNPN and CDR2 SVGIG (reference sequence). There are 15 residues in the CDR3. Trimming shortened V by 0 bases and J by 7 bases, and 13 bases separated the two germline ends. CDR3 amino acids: CAWSVRGRWNSPLHF. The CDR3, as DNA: TGTGCCTGGAGTGTAAGGGGACGTTGGAATTCACCCCTCCACTTT.

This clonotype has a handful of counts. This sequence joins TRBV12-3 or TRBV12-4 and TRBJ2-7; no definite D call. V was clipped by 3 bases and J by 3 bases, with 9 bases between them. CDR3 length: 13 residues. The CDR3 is CASSLELIYEQYF. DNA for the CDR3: TGTGCCAGCAGTTTGGAGCTAATCTACGAGCAGTACTTC.

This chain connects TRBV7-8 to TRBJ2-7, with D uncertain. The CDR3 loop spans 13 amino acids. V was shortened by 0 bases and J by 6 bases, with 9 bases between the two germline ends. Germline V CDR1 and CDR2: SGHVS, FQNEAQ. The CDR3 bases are TGTGCCAGCAGCTTAGCGGTGTCGAGCGAGCAGTACTTC. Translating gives CASSLAVSSEQYF.

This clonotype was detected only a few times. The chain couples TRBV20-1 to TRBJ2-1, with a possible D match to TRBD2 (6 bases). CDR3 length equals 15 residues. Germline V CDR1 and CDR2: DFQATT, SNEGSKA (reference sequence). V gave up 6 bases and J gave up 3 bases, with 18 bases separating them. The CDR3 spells CSATGRTTLYNEQFF. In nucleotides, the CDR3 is TGCAGTGCCACTGGGCGGACTACCCTCTACAATGAGCAGTTCTTC.

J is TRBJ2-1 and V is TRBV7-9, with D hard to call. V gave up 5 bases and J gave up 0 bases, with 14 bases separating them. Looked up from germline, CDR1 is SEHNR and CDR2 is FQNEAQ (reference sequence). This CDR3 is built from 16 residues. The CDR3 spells CASSIGRRSSYNEQFF. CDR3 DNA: TGTGCCAGCAGCATTGGACGGCGGAGCTCCTACAATGAGCAGTTCTTC.

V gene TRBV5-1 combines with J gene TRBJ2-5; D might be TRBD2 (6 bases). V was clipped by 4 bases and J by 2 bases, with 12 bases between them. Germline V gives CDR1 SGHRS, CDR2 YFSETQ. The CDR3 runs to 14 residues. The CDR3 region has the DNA TGCGCCAGCAGCCGGGGGATAAAACAAGAGACCCAGTACTTC. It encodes CASSRGIKQETQYF.